A selection of T cell receptor beta chains follows, all from one sample in a study of CD8 T cells in ankylosing spondylitis. Via MiXCR, TCRdb re-called the 5' RACE reads, giving one row per CDR3 protein. The sample consists of 200,000 to 250,000 distinct CDR3 sequences, approximately 7.4% of them appearing once. The specimen was blood, either unsorted or a sorted T cell fraction (not recorded which). The source is a male donor with ankylosing spondylitis. CDR3s include the opening cysteine and the closing phenylalanine or tryptophan. The D gene is left open where the match is weak. Not every row has a clone size; where given, it reads once, few, many or a size class.

V gene: TRBV29-1; J gene: TRBJ2-7; clone size: many; D gene: -; CDR3 DNA: TGCAGCGTCTCCTGGGGTGACTACGAGCAGTACTTC; CDR3 protein: CSVSWGDYEQYF
V gene: TRBV5-6; J gene: TRBJ2-2; clone size: many; D gene: -; CDR3 DNA: TGTGCCAGCAGCTTAGCAGGGGAGAACACCGGGGAGCTGTTTTTT; CDR3 protein: CASSLAGENTGELFF
V gene: TRBV28; J gene: TRBJ1-5; clone size: many; D gene: -; CDR3 DNA: TGTGCCAGCAGTTTACAAGGGAGTCAGCCCCAGCATTTT; CDR3 protein: CASSLQGSQPQHF
V gene: TRBV10-3; J gene: TRBJ2-7; clone size: many; D gene: TRBD2; CDR3 DNA: TGTGCCATCAGAGGCGGGAGTGTCAACGAGCAGTACTTC; CDR3 protein: CAIRGGSVNEQYF
V gene: TRBV6-1; J gene: TRBJ1-3; clone size: many; D gene: -; CDR3 DNA: TGTGCCAGCAGACCCGGGACATCTGGAAACACCATATATTTT; CDR3 protein: CASRPGTSGNTIYF
V gene: TRBV12-3/TRBV12-4; J gene: TRBJ1-1; clone size: few; D gene: -; CDR3 DNA: TGTGCCAGCAGTTTCGCGGGAACTGAAGCTTTCTTT; CDR3 protein: CASSFAGTEAFF
V gene: TRBV6-1; J gene: TRBJ2-1; clone size: many; D gene: TRBD2; CDR3 DNA: TGTGCCAGCAGTGGGACTAGCGGGAGATCATATGAGCAGTTCTTC; CDR3 protein: CASSGTSGRSYEQFF
V gene: TRBV9; J gene: TRBJ2-1; clone size: few; D gene: -; CDR3 DNA: TGTGCCAGCAGCGTAGGGGCAAGATACAATGAGCAGTTCTTC; CDR3 protein: CASSVGARYNEQFF
V gene: TRBV7-2; J gene: TRBJ2-1; clone size: -; D gene: -; CDR3 DNA: TGTGCCAGCAGCTTATGGGGTCGTGAGCAGTTCTTC; CDR3 protein: CASSLWGREQFF
V gene: TRBV28; J gene: TRBJ2-1; clone size: many; D gene: -; CDR3 DNA: TGTGCCAGCATGGTCCAGGGCGGGAATGAGCAGTTCTTC; CDR3 protein: CASMVQGGNEQFF
V gene: TRBV7-8; J gene: TRBJ2-7; clone size: many; D gene: -; CDR3 DNA: TGTGCCAGCAGCTTAGGCCGTCAGAACAAACCCTACGAGCAGTACTTC; CDR3 protein: CASSLGRQNKPYEQYF
V gene: TRBV5-1; J gene: TRBJ2-3; clone size: many; D gene: -; CDR3 DNA: TGCGCCAGCAGGCGGGCTGTGGTGGGGGGGCAAACAGATACGCAGTATTTT; CDR3 protein: CASRRAVVGGQTDTQYF
V gene: TRBV12-3/TRBV12-4; J gene: TRBJ1-2; clone size: many; D gene: -; CDR3 DNA: TGTGCCAGCGGGGAGGGCCCTACCTATGGCTACACTTTC; CDR3 protein: CASGEGPTYGYTF
V gene: TRBV24-1; J gene: TRBJ1-1; clone size: many; D gene: TRBD1; CDR3 DNA: TGTGCCACCAGTGAACGGACAGGGCGTGAAGCTTTCTTT; CDR3 protein: CATSERTGREAFF
V gene: TRBV4-1; J gene: TRBJ2-7; clone size: few; D gene: -; CDR3 DNA: TGCGCCAGCAGCTCCGGACAGACTTCCTACGAGCAGTACTTC; CDR3 protein: CASSSGQTSYEQYF
V gene: TRBV11-2; J gene: TRBJ2-1; clone size: -; D gene: TRBD2; CDR3 DNA: TGTGCCAGCAGCCCGACGACTAGCGGGAGGAGCTCCTACAATGAGCAGTTCTTC; CDR3 protein: CASSPTTSGRSSYNEQFF
V gene: TRBV4-3; J gene: TRBJ2-5; clone size: many; D gene: TRBD2; CDR3 DNA: TGCGCCAGCGCCATTAGCGGGCAAGAGACCCAGTACTTC; CDR3 protein: CASAISGQETQYF
V gene: TRBV4-3; J gene: TRBJ2-7; clone size: many; D gene: TRBD1; CDR3 DNA: TGCGCCAGCAGCCTGTCCCGGGACAGCTACGAGCAGTACTTC; CDR3 protein: CASSLSRDSYEQYF
V gene: TRBV29-1; J gene: TRBJ2-4; clone size: many; D gene: TRBD2; CDR3 DNA: TGCAGCGGACGGGGGGGCGCGTCCAAAAACATTCAGTACTTC; CDR3 protein: CSGRGGASKNIQYF
V gene: TRBV7-2; J gene: TRBJ1-5; clone size: many; D gene: -; CDR3 DNA: TGTGCCAGCAGCCCGGGACTTCCCAATCAGCCCCAGCATTTT; CDR3 protein: CASSPGLPNQPQHF
V gene: TRBV6-5; J gene: TRBJ2-1; clone size: many; D gene: TRBD2; CDR3 DNA: TGTGCCAGCAGTTACTCGAGGCGGGGGGGACTCTACAATGAGCAGTTCTTC; CDR3 protein: CASSYSRRGGLYNEQFF
V gene: TRBV7-9; J gene: TRBJ2-7; clone size: many; D gene: -; CDR3 DNA: TGTGCCAGCAGCGGATATAGGTCTACAGGGTGGGAGCAGTACTTC; CDR3 protein: CASSGYRSTGWEQYF
V gene: TRBV4-3; J gene: TRBJ2-5; clone size: many; D gene: TRBD1; CDR3 DNA: TGCGCCAGCAGCCAAGATCGTTTAGTTAAACTGACAGGGGGACAAGAGACCCAGTACTTC; CDR3 protein: CASSQDRLVKLTGGQETQYF
V gene: TRBV15; J gene: TRBJ1-2; clone size: many; D gene: -; CDR3 DNA: TGTGCCACCAGCAGTCCGGGACGGAGAAACTATGGCTACACCTTC; CDR3 protein: CATSSPGRRNYGYTF
V gene: TRBV7-9; J gene: TRBJ2-3; clone size: many; D gene: TRBD2; CDR3 DNA: TGTGCCAGCACCCCGGGGGGAGGCACAGATACGCAGTATTTT; CDR3 protein: CASTPGGGTDTQYF
V gene: TRBV29-1; J gene: TRBJ2-3; clone size: many; D gene: -; CDR3 DNA: TGCAGCGTCCGGCCCGGCGGCAGCACAGATACGCAGTATTTT; CDR3 protein: CSVRPGGSTDTQYF
V gene: TRBV6-5; J gene: TRBJ1-2; clone size: many; D gene: -; CDR3 DNA: TGTGCCAGCAGTTACTCGGTAGGGGATGGCTACACCTTC; CDR3 protein: CASSYSVGDGYTF
V gene: TRBV5-4; J gene: TRBJ2-1; clone size: few; D gene: -; CDR3 DNA: TGTGCCAGCAGCATATCCCATGAGCAGTTCTTC; CDR3 protein: CASSISHEQFF
V gene: TRBV2; J gene: TRBJ2-2; clone size: many; D gene: -; CDR3 DNA: TGTGCCAGCACACGCTCACCGGGACTGTCCGCCGGGGAGCTGTTTTTT; CDR3 protein: CASTRSPGLSAGELFF
V gene: TRBV5-6; J gene: TRBJ1-4; clone size: few; D gene: -; CDR3 DNA: TGTGCCAGCAGCTTAATGACATCCCGGGGTGAAAAACTGTTTTTT; CDR3 protein: CASSLMTSRGEKLFF
V gene: TRBV12-3/TRBV12-4; J gene: TRBJ1-2; clone size: many; D gene: TRBD1; CDR3 DNA: TGTGCCAGCAGTACTACTCCAGGGGGCGGGGAGGATGGCTACACCTTC; CDR3 protein: CASSTTPGGGEDGYTF
V gene: TRBV20-1; J gene: TRBJ2-7; clone size: many; D gene: -; CDR3 DNA: TGCAGTGCTACCCTTGGGACACTGTACGAGCAGTACTTC; CDR3 protein: CSATLGTLYEQYF
V gene: TRBV7-8; J gene: TRBJ2-7; clone size: many; D gene: -; CDR3 DNA: TGTGCCAGCAGCTTTGAATGGGGCGGCCCTAGCTCCTACGAGCAGTACTTC; CDR3 protein: CASSFEWGGPSSYEQYF
V gene: TRBV12-3/TRBV12-4; J gene: TRBJ2-6; clone size: few; D gene: TRBD1; CDR3 DNA: TGTGCCAGCAGCACAGGGGACTCTGGGGCCAACGTCCTGACTTTC; CDR3 protein: CASSTGDSGANVLTF
V gene: TRBV29-1; J gene: TRBJ2-2; clone size: -; D gene: TRBD1; CDR3 DNA: TGCAGCGTTGAAGACCCCGGACAGGGTCTCACCGGGGAGCTGTTTTTT; CDR3 protein: CSVEDPGQGLTGELFF
V gene: TRBV29-1; J gene: TRBJ2-7; clone size: many; D gene: -; CDR3 DNA: TGCAGCGTTGGGACATCCCTACCCGAGCAGTACTTC; CDR3 protein: CSVGTSLPEQYF
V gene: TRBV20-1; J gene: TRBJ2-7; clone size: many; D gene: TRBD2; CDR3 DNA: TGCAGTGCCGCTAGCGGGGAGAACTACGAGCAGTACTTC; CDR3 protein: CSAASGENYEQYF
V gene: TRBV14; J gene: TRBJ2-3; clone size: many; D gene: TRBD2; CDR3 DNA: TGTGCCAGCAGCCAAGGGTTTTACGGGACTAGCGCCGGAGGGGGAGATACGCAGTATTTT; CDR3 protein: CASSQGFYGTSAGGGDTQYF
V gene: TRBV20-1; J gene: TRBJ1-4; clone size: few; D gene: -; CDR3 DNA: TGCAGTGCTAGCTTAGGCCCCAGGCAAGAAAAACTGTTTTTT; CDR3 protein: CSASLGPRQEKLFF
V gene: TRBV20-1; J gene: TRBJ2-5; clone size: few; D gene: TRBD2; CDR3 DNA: TGCAGTGCTGAGCCTAGCGGGGCCGCCAAAGAGACCCAGTACTTC; CDR3 protein: CSAEPSGAAKETQYF
V gene: TRBV7-6; J gene: TRBJ2-1; clone size: -; D gene: TRBD2; CDR3 DNA: TGTGCCAGCAGCTCCAGCGGGGCGGGGGAGCAGTTCTTC; CDR3 protein: CASSSSGAGEQFF
V gene: TRBV29-1; J gene: TRBJ2-1; clone size: many; D gene: -; CDR3 DNA: TGCAGCGTTGCCCCTATTGAGCAGTTCTTC; CDR3 protein: CSVAPIEQFF
V gene: TRBV5-4; J gene: TRBJ2-1; clone size: -; D gene: TRBD2; CDR3 DNA: TGTGCCAGCACGCGAGCGGGAGTTAATGAGCAGTTCTTC; CDR3 protein: CASTRAGVNEQFF
V gene: TRBV4-1; J gene: TRBJ2-7; clone size: many; D gene: -; CDR3 DNA: TGCGCCAGCAGCCAAGCTTTGCTTTTCCCCAGGAGCTCCTACGAGCAGTACTTC; CDR3 protein: CASSQALLFPRSSYEQYF
V gene: TRBV29-1; J gene: TRBJ2-5; clone size: many; D gene: -; CDR3 DNA: TGCAGCGTTGAAGGTGGCGGCAAGATGTGGGAGACCCAGTACTTC; CDR3 protein: CSVEGGGKMWETQYF
V gene: TRBV20-1; J gene: TRBJ1-2; clone size: few; D gene: TRBD1; CDR3 DNA: TGCAGTGCTAGAAGGGACAGGATAAGCAACTATGGCTACACCTTC; CDR3 protein: CSARRDRISNYGYTF
V gene: TRBV27; J gene: TRBJ2-7; clone size: many; D gene: -; CDR3 DNA: TGTGCCAGCAGTTTATCAGGGGTTAGGGACGAGCAGTACTTC; CDR3 protein: CASSLSGVRDEQYF
V gene: TRBV21-1; J gene: TRBJ2-1; clone size: many; D gene: -; CDR3 DNA: TGTGCCAGCAGCCGTAGCCCGGGATCGGGCGGCCAATCCTACAATGAGCAGTTCTTC; CDR3 protein: CASSRSPGSGGQSYNEQFF
V gene: TRBV28; J gene: TRBJ2-1; clone size: many; D gene: TRBD1; CDR3 DNA: TGTGCCAGCAGTCGACAGGGCCGCACCTACAATGAGCAGTTCTTC; CDR3 protein: CASSRQGRTYNEQFF
V gene: TRBV19; J gene: TRBJ2-1; clone size: many; D gene: -; CDR3 DNA: TGTGCCAGTAGTATAGTTTACTGGGCCCAGGGGGAGCAGTTCTTC; CDR3 protein: CASSIVYWAQGEQFF
V gene: TRBV14; J gene: TRBJ2-1; clone size: many; D gene: -; CDR3 DNA: TGTGCCAGCAGTCCGTATTCCTACAATGAGCAGTTCTTC; CDR3 protein: CASSPYSYNEQFF
V gene: TRBV13; J gene: TRBJ2-5; clone size: many; D gene: TRBD1; CDR3 DNA: TGTGCCAGCAGCTTAGGAATCGGACAGGCTCTTCGACAAGAGACCCAGTACTTC; CDR3 protein: CASSLGIGQALRQETQYF
V gene: TRBV28; J gene: TRBJ2-7; clone size: many; D gene: -; CDR3 DNA: TGTGCCAGCAGTTTAAGGACAGCAGTCCCCCCTTACGAGCAGTACTTC; CDR3 protein: CASSLRTAVPPYEQYF